This T cell receptor (beta chain) was profiled in a study of blood T cells in healthy people across ages. Study outcomes and limitations: Possibly, changes in expanded clonotypes were confounded because donor CMV status was unknown. Diversity was higher, and naive CD4+ cells more numerous, in long-lived donors than in aged donors.

A second PCR, run for about 7 to 11 cycles, used a sample-barcoded 5' primer plus a J-beta primer mix. TCRdb independently ran MiXCR on the 5' RACE reads; one entry per CDR3 protein. The table has approximately 600,000 distinct CDR3 sequences, roughly 53% seen once. Concerning this clonotype itself: As yet, its antigen is unknown.

Aged about 6 to 95, donors were systemically healthy Caucasians from Russia. V was clipped by 3 bases and J by 6 bases, with 5 bases between them. The CDR3 is 12 amino acids. V is TRBV12-3 or TRBV12-4 and J is TRBJ2-2, with no clear D. This receptor was identified in a man in his fifties or sixties in good health. The source material was blood. The CDR3 DNA reads as TGTGCCAGCAGTTTTTCCCCCGGGGAGCTGTTTTTT. Translating gives CASSFSPGELFF.